This is a list of T cell receptor beta chains from one sample in a study of shared clonotypes between healthy human individuals. Profiled with immunoSEQ multiplex PCR; TCRdb holds only in-frame clones, not every one. The table lists some 2,000,000 clones, approximately 94% of them singletons. The sequencing input was naive CD8+ T cells sorted from blood. The receptors here all came from a young man in good health. The CDR3 runs from the conserved cysteine through the conserved F or W. D genes are given only for firm matches. A clone size is listed for some rows: how often the clone was seen (once, few, many), or a class if it is expanded.

j_gene: TRBJ2-1; d_gene: TRBD2; v_gene: TRBV7-3; abundance: -; CDR3aa: CASSVGTSGYNEQFF; CDR3nt: TGTGCCAGCAGCGTCGGGACTAGCGGATACAATGAGCAGTTCTTC
j_gene: TRBJ2-3; d_gene: TRBD2; v_gene: TRBV9; abundance: -; CDR3aa: CASSVGASGLTDTQYF; CDR3nt: TGTGCCAGCAGCGTAGGTGCTAGCGGTCTCACAGATACGCAGTATTTT
j_gene: TRBJ1-4; d_gene: -; v_gene: TRBV5-6; abundance: -; CDR3aa: CASRRQGWANEKLFF; CDR3nt: TGTGCCAGCAGGAGGCAAGGATGGGCTAATGAAAAACTGTTTTTT
j_gene: TRBJ2-3; d_gene: -; v_gene: TRBV5-4; abundance: -; CDR3aa: CASGGSLAEAGTQYF; CDR3nt: TGTGCCAGCGGCGGTTCACTAGCCGAAGCAGGTACGCAGTATTTT
j_gene: TRBJ1-5; d_gene: TRBD1; v_gene: TRBV29-1; abundance: -; CDR3aa: CSVAVGTGAAGQHF; CDR3nt: TGCAGCGTTGCAGTCGGGACAGGGGCCGCGGGCCAGCATTTT
j_gene: TRBJ1-3; d_gene: -; v_gene: TRBV9; abundance: -; CDR3aa: CASSVAQMRGSGNTIYF; CDR3nt: TGTGCCAGCAGCGTAGCCCAGATGAGGGGGTCTGGAAACACCATATATTTT
j_gene: TRBJ2-3; d_gene: -; v_gene: TRBV27; abundance: -; CDR3aa: CASSLVGGTRTDTQYF; CDR3nt: TGTGCCAGCTCCCTGGTGGGGGGCACCCGCACAGATACGCAGTATTTT
j_gene: TRBJ2-7; d_gene: -; v_gene: TRBV10-2; abundance: -; CDR3aa: CASSESLGKGRNEQYF; CDR3nt: TGCGCCAGCAGTGAGTCGTTAGGTAAGGGGAGGAACGAGCAGTACTTC
j_gene: TRBJ1-4; d_gene: -; v_gene: TRBV7-8; abundance: -; CDR3aa: CASSFGVGATNEKLFF; CDR3nt: TGTGCCAGCAGCTTTGGGGTGGGAGCAACTAATGAAAAACTGTTTTTT
j_gene: TRBJ2-1; d_gene: TRBD2; v_gene: TRBV4-3; abundance: -; CDR3aa: CASSPTSGLEASSYNEQFF; CDR3nt: TGCGCCAGCAGCCCGACTAGCGGGCTGGAGGCGAGCTCCTACAATGAGCAGTTCTTC
j_gene: TRBJ1-2; d_gene: TRBD1; v_gene: TRBV5-4; abundance: -; CDR3aa: CASTPGQINYGYTF; CDR3nt: TGTGCCAGCACTCCGGGACAGATTAACTATGGCTACACCTTC
j_gene: TRBJ1-2; d_gene: TRBD1; v_gene: TRBV11-2; abundance: -; CDR3aa: CASSSLTGLDYGYTF; CDR3nt: TGTGCCAGCAGCTCGTTGACAGGGTTGGACTATGGCTACACCTTC
j_gene: TRBJ2-1; d_gene: -; v_gene: TRBV5-1; abundance: -; CDR3aa: CASSLAWTADEQFF; CDR3nt: TGCGCCAGCAGCTTGGCCTGGACAGCGGATGAGCAGTTCTTC
j_gene: TRBJ2-1; d_gene: -; v_gene: TRBV27; abundance: once; CDR3aa: CASSPGPYNEQFF; CDR3nt: TGTGCCAGCAGTCCCGGACCATACAATGAGCAGTTCTTC
j_gene: TRBJ2-7; d_gene: -; v_gene: TRBV7-2; abundance: -; CDR3aa: CASSLVWERSYEQYF; CDR3nt: TGTGCCAGCAGCTTGGTATGGGAACGATCCTACGAGCAGTACTTC
j_gene: TRBJ2-2; d_gene: -; v_gene: TRBV29-1; abundance: once; CDR3aa: CSVELGYRTGELFF; CDR3nt: TGCAGCGTTGAGTTAGGGTATCGCACCGGGGAGCTGTTTTTT
j_gene: TRBJ2-7; d_gene: -; v_gene: TRBV7-8; abundance: -; CDR3aa: CASSLAFWEGQISSYEQYF; CDR3nt: TGTGCCAGCAGCTTAGCCTTCTGGGAGGGACAGATCAGCTCCTACGAGCAGTACTTC
j_gene: TRBJ2-5; d_gene: -; v_gene: TRBV7-3; abundance: once; CDR3aa: CASSLRLEETQYF; CDR3nt: TGTGCCAGCAGCTTACGACTAGAGGAGACCCAGTACTTC
j_gene: TRBJ2-1; d_gene: -; v_gene: TRBV6-6; abundance: -; CDR3aa: CASSYRDPIYNEQFF; CDR3nt: TGTGCCAGCAGTTACAGGGACCCTATATACAATGAGCAGTTCTTC
j_gene: TRBJ2-3; d_gene: -; v_gene: TRBV11-2; abundance: -; CDR3aa: CASSFRWEGDTQYF; CDR3nt: TGTGCCAGCAGCTTCAGGTGGGAAGGAGATACGCAGTATTTT
j_gene: TRBJ2-1; d_gene: TRBD2; v_gene: TRBV27; abundance: -; CDR3aa: CASAGWEGPGNEQFF; CDR3nt: TGTGCCAGCGCAGGATGGGAGGGCCCTGGCAATGAGCAGTTCTTC
j_gene: TRBJ1-5; d_gene: TRBD1; v_gene: TRBV19; abundance: once; CDR3aa: CASIGQGAGNQPQHF; CDR3nt: TGTGCCAGTATCGGACAGGGGGCCGGCAATCAGCCCCAGCATTTT
j_gene: TRBJ1-3; d_gene: -; v_gene: TRBV2; abundance: -; CDR3aa: CASSEGLQSGNTIYF; CDR3nt: TGTGCCAGCAGTGAGGGACTACAGAGTGGAAACACCATATATTTT
j_gene: TRBJ1-6; d_gene: -; v_gene: TRBV5-6; abundance: -; CDR3aa: CASSSAQGNSPLHF; CDR3nt: TGTGCCAGCAGCAGTGCCCAGGGAAATTCACCCCTCCACTTT
j_gene: TRBJ2-7; d_gene: -; v_gene: TRBV28; abundance: once; CDR3aa: CASHLGGYSYEQYF; CDR3nt: TGTGCCAGCCATCTCGGAGGATACTCCTACGAGCAGTACTTC
j_gene: TRBJ2-3; d_gene: TRBD2; v_gene: TRBV6-4; abundance: -; CDR3aa: CASRHAGVDTQYF; CDR3nt: TGTGCCAGCAGGCACGCGGGGGTGGATACGCAGTATTTT
j_gene: TRBJ2-5; d_gene: TRBD2; v_gene: TRBV27; abundance: -; CDR3aa: CASGLASGGTQYF; CDR3nt: TGTGCCAGCGGGCTGGCTAGCGGGGGGACCCAGTACTTC
j_gene: TRBJ2-2; d_gene: -; v_gene: TRBV4-1; abundance: -; CDR3aa: CASSQDAGNTGELFF; CDR3nt: TGCGCCAGCAGCCAAGATGCGGGGAACACCGGGGAGCTGTTTTTT
j_gene: TRBJ2-7; d_gene: TRBD2; v_gene: TRBV4-1; abundance: -; CDR3aa: CASSIPGRAEQYF; CDR3nt: TGCGCCAGCAGCATTCCGGGGAGGGCCGAGCAGTACTTC
j_gene: TRBJ1-4; d_gene: -; v_gene: TRBV7-9; abundance: -; CDR3aa: CASSRTDANEKLFF; CDR3nt: TGTGCCAGCAGCCGTACAGACGCCAATGAAAAACTGTTTTTT
j_gene: TRBJ2-7; d_gene: -; v_gene: TRBV4-1; abundance: -; CDR3aa: CASSRQRSQGARGYEQYF; CDR3nt: TGCGCCAGCAGCCGTCAAAGGTCGCAGGGTGCGCGGGGATACGAGCAGTACTTC